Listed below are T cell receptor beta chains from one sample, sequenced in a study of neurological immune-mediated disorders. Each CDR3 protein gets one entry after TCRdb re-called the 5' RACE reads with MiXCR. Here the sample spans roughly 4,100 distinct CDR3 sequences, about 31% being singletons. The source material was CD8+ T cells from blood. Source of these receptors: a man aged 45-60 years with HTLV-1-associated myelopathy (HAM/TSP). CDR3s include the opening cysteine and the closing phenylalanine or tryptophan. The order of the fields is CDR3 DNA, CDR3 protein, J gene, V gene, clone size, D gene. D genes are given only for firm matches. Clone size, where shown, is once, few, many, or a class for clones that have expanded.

DNA: TGCGCCAGCAGTGAGGTGTATAGGGCCTTTGATGGCTACACCTTC
CDR3: CASSEVYRAFDGYTF
J: TRBJ1-2
V: TRBV10-1
size: -
D: -

DNA: TGTGCCACCGGAACCGGTGGCAGCAATCAGCCCCAGCATTTT
CDR3: CATGTGGSNQPQHF
J: TRBJ1-5
V: TRBV24-1
size: few
D: -

DNA: TGCGCCAGCAGCCTAATTACAGGGGCGGGGGACATTCAGTACTTC
CDR3: CASSLITGAGDIQYF
J: TRBJ2-4
V: TRBV4-1
size: many
D: -

DNA: TGTGCCAGCAGCGGATACGGGAACACTGAAGCTTTCTTT
CDR3: CASSGYGNTEAFF
J: TRBJ1-1
V: TRBV7-8
size: many
D: -

DNA: TGTGCCAGCAGTTACGGACAGGGGCGAGGCTACACCTTC
CDR3: CASSYGQGRGYTF
J: TRBJ1-2
V: TRBV6-5
size: -
D: TRBD1

DNA: TGTGCCAGCTGCTCCGGACAGGGGCCCCCCTACGAGCAGTACTTC
CDR3: CASCSGQGPPYEQYF
J: TRBJ2-7
V: TRBV2
size: -
D: TRBD1

DNA: TGTGCCAGCAGCCGCTTAGGGTCGGGACAACAAGAGACCCAGTACTTC
CDR3: CASSRLGSGQQETQYF
J: TRBJ2-5
V: TRBV3-1
size: many
D: -

DNA: TGTGCCAGCAGCCGGACTTTGGACAGGCACACAGATACGCAGTATTTT
CDR3: CASSRTLDRHTDTQYF
J: TRBJ2-3
V: TRBV3-1
size: many
D: TRBD1

DNA: TGCAGCGTTGAAGGGGGACCCGGGTCTCGGATCTATGGCTACACCTTC
CDR3: CSVEGGPGSRIYGYTF
J: TRBJ1-2
V: TRBV29-1
size: -
D: -

DNA: TGCAGCGTTGTCGCGCGGGGTTCCTACGAGCAGTACTTC
CDR3: CSVVARGSYEQYF
J: TRBJ2-7
V: TRBV29-1
size: many
D: -

DNA: TGTGCCAGCAGCAGAGAACAAACTACCCACTTC
CDR3: CASSREQTTHF
J: TRBJ2-4
V: TRBV5-6
size: -
D: -

DNA: TGCAGCGTTGAGGGGACAGAGACCACAGATACGCAGTATTTT
CDR3: CSVEGTETTDTQYF
J: TRBJ2-3
V: TRBV29-1
size: many
D: TRBD1

DNA: TGCGACAGAACCAAGGACAGATCCTACGAGCAGTACTTC
CDR3: CDRTKDRSYEQYF
J: TRBJ2-7
V: TRBV5-1
size: -
D: -

DNA: TGTGCCAGCAGCTTGTCAGGGGGGGATGAAAAACTGTTTTTT
CDR3: CASSLSGGDEKLFF
J: TRBJ1-4
V: TRBV5-5
size: large
D: TRBD1

DNA: TGTGCCAGCAGCTTAGTGAGCGGGGGAGAAGGCTACACCTTC
CDR3: CASSLVSGGEGYTF
J: TRBJ1-2
V: TRBV7-9
size: medium-sized
D: -

DNA: TGTGCCAGCAGCTTTATCGGTGGCTCCTACGAGCAGTACTTC
CDR3: CASSFIGGSYEQYF
J: TRBJ2-7
V: TRBV7-2
size: -
D: -

DNA: TGTGCCACCAGCAGAGAGGAGACCTATAATTCACCCCTCCACTTT
CDR3: CATSREETYNSPLHF
J: TRBJ1-6
V: TRBV15
size: -
D: -

DNA: TGCGCCAGCAGCTCTCCGGGACAGGGTATATATGAGCAGTTCTTC
CDR3: CASSSPGQGIYEQFF
J: TRBJ2-1
V: TRBV5-1
size: medium-sized
D: TRBD1

DNA: TGTGCCAGCAGCCCGTCCCGGGACAGGGGACCTACCCGGGGGGCTTTCTTT
CDR3: CASSPSRDRGPTRGAFF
J: TRBJ1-1
V: TRBV7-9
size: -
D: TRBD1

DNA: TGTGCCAGCAGCTCCCGGTGGGCAGAAGCTTTCTTT
CDR3: CASSSRWAEAFF
J: TRBJ1-1
V: TRBV7-9
size: many
D: -

DNA: TGTGCCAGCAGCCCGTCAGGGTCTACTGAAGCTTTCTTT
CDR3: CASSPSGSTEAFF
J: TRBJ1-1
V: TRBV7-9
size: few
D: -

DNA: TGTGCCAGCAGCGGCGGCTTTAGAGGGCAGCAAGAGACCCAGTACTTC
CDR3: CASSGGFRGQQETQYF
J: TRBJ2-5
V: TRBV9
size: many
D: -

DNA: TGTGCCAGCAGCCCCTCAGAGACCCAGTACTTC
CDR3: CASSPSETQYF
J: TRBJ2-5
V: TRBV7-9
size: many
D: -

DNA: TGCGCCAGCAGTCACAGCTCTGGGGCCAACGTCCTGACTTTC
CDR3: CASSHSSGANVLTF
J: TRBJ2-6
V: TRBV4-1
size: -
D: -

DNA: TGTGCCAGCAGCCTACAGGGTGACCAACTCCACTTT
CDR3: CASSLQGDQLHF
J: TRBJ1-6
V: TRBV3-1
size: many
D: -

DNA: TGCGCCAGCAGCTCCGGACAGGGAGGGTCTTACGAGCAGTACTTC
CDR3: CASSSGQGGSYEQYF
J: TRBJ2-7
V: TRBV4-1
size: many
D: -

DNA: TGTGCCAGCAGTTACTCGATAGGGACAGGGGACCCTGAAGCTTTCTTT
CDR3: CASSYSIGTGDPEAFF
J: TRBJ1-1
V: TRBV6-2/TRBV6-3
size: medium-sized
D: TRBD1

DNA: TGTGCCAGCAGCCCAGCTAGCGGAGCCAACACCGGGGAGCTGTTTTTT
CDR3: CASSPASGANTGELFF
J: TRBJ2-2
V: TRBV5-8
size: -
D: TRBD2

DNA: TGTGCCAGCTCGGGGTTCAGCTCCTACGAGCAGTACTTC
CDR3: CASSGFSSYEQYF
J: TRBJ2-7
V: TRBV7-9
size: -
D: -

DNA: TGTGCCAGCAGCCCCGACAGGTTGAACGAGCAGTACTTC
CDR3: CASSPDRLNEQYF
J: TRBJ2-7
V: TRBV7-9
size: many
D: -